The 10 T cell receptor beta chains given below trace back to one sample, sequenced in a study of vaccination and CD4 T cells after COVID-19. No antigen has been identified for these receptors. Cultured CD4+ T-cell DNA underwent Oncomine TCR Beta short-read sequencing. TCRdb re-derived calls from the PCR reads in MiXCR, one entry per CDR3 protein. The sample holds approximately 12,000 distinct CDR3 sequences, more than 40% seen once. Regarding treatment: roughly 11-day PBMC culture with coronavirus spike peptide pools or control peptides (ViraFEST assay). The specimen was CD4+ T cells from blood, cultured in vitro. All receptors come from a human donor who had recovered from COVID-19.

The CDR3 DNA reads as TGCAGTGCTAGTTCGGGCGGGAGGGCCAACAATGAGCAGTTCTTC. The encoded protein is CSASSGGRANNEQFF. This chain joins TRBV20-1 and TRBJ2-1; 9 bases are shared with TRBD2. With 3 bases clipped from V and 5 bases from J, the junction kept 8 bases outside the gene matches. Germline assignment: CDR1 DFQATT and CDR2 SNEGSKA (reference sequence). The CDR3 runs to 15 residues.

V usage is TRBV20-1 and J usage is TRBJ2-3, with 7 bases lining up with TRBD2. Germline assignment: CDR1 DFQATT and CDR2 SNEGSKA (reference sequence). V gave up 3 bases and J gave up 3 bases; unmatched junction bases: 9. This CDR3 comprises 15 residues. CDR3 region: CSASLGGGATDTQYF. The CDR3 DNA reads as TGCAGTGCTAGCTTGGGGGGAGGGGCAACAGATACGCAGTATTTT.

The CDR3 loop reads CASSSTSSTGELFF. The DNA for the CDR3 is TGTGCCAGCAGCTCAACAAGCAGCACCGGGGAGCTGTTTTTT. V is TRBV7-2 and J is TRBJ2-2; no firm D call. V was clipped by 4 bases and J by 4 bases, with 10 bases between them. The CDR3 extends over 14 amino acids. CDR1 and CDR2 (germline): SGHTA, FQGNSA.

This clonotype was counted once. The rearrangement joins TRBV20-1 to TRBJ2-3; D possibly uses TRBD1 or TRBD2 (6 bases each). CDR3 size: 13 residues. The germline gives CDR1 DFQATT, CDR2 SNEGSKA (reference sequence). V lost 6 bases and J lost 5, with 15 bases in between. In nucleotides, the CDR3 is TGCAGTGCATTTTGGGGGGCCGGAGATACGCAGTATTTT. Translation: CSAFWGAGDTQYF.

The rearrangement links TRBV20-1 to TRBJ2-7; TRBD2 matches at 8 bases. V was clipped by 0 bases and J by 3 bases; unmatched bases: 4. CDR1 and CDR2 from the germline V gene are DFQATT and SNEGSKA (reference sequence). CDR3 size: 14 residues. The chain's CDR3 is CSARDFTSGYEQYF. The CDR3, as DNA: TGCAGTGCTAGAGACTTTACTAGCGGCTACGAGCAGTACTTC.

This chain joins TRBV30 and TRBJ1-5, with TRBD1 matching over 11 bases. Germline CDR1 GTSNPN, CDR2 SVGIG (reference sequence). The CDR3 is 17 amino acids. The junction had 7 bases not matched to a gene; V was cut back by 0 bases and J by 3 bases. CDR3 bases: TGTGCCTGGAGTGTACTGGACAGGGGGCCCGCCAATCAGCCCCAGCATTTT. Its translation is CAWSVLDRGPANQPQHF.

The chain couples TRBV20-1 to TRBJ1-6; D is possibly TRBD1 (5 bases). The V and J ends lost 2 bases and 5 bases respectively, with 13 bases between them. The CDR3 sequence is 15 residues long. CDR1 is DFQATT and CDR2 is SNEGSKA in the germline V gene (reference sequence). CDR3 nucleotide sequence: TGCAGTGCTAGACTAGACAGACACAATAATTCACCCCTCCACTTT. It translates to CSARLDRHNNSPLHF.

This rearrangement joins TRBV28 to TRBJ2-7, with TRBD2 as a possible D gene (6 bases). CDR3 length: 13 amino acids. Germline V gene lookup returns CDR1 MDHEN and CDR2 SYDVKM. Between the trimmed V and J ends, which lost 7 bases and 2 bases, there was a span of 12 bases. This CDR3 is CASTGGWAYEQYF. The CDR3 DNA reads as TGTGCCAGCACTGGGGGGTGGGCCTACGAGCAGTACTTC.

This clonotype was seen once. This chain uses TRBV5-1 with TRBJ2-7; D possibly corresponds to TRBD2 (6 bases). V lost 3 bases to trimming and J lost 3 bases, with 16 bases between them. This CDR3 has 15 amino acids. Germline CDR1 is SGHRS and CDR2 is YFSETQ. This chain's CDR3 is CASSSLRSGGYEQYF. The CDR3 DNA follows: TGCGCCAGCAGCTCCCTGCGTAGCGGCGGCTACGAGCAGTACTTC.

The V and J genes are TRBV20-1 and TRBJ1-5, with D maybe TRBD1 (6 bases). The germline CDR1 and CDR2 sequences are DFQATT and SNEGSKA (reference sequence). The CDR3 has 17 amino acids. V was shortened by 1 base and J by 5 bases, with 21 bases between the two germline ends. CDR3 in amino acids: CSARALTGKLGDQPQHF. The CDR3 DNA sequence: TGCAGTGCTAGAGCCTTGACAGGAAAATTGGGGGATCAGCCCCAGCATTTT.